The 2 T cell receptor beta chains in this list originate from one sample, sequenced in a study of blood T cell repertoires in COVID-19. Measured with immunoSEQ multiplex PCR; TCRdb has only the in-frame clones, and not every one. The sample records about 99,000 clones, 70% to 90% being singletons. What was sequenced was peripheral blood. These receptors all stem from a man aged 45-65 years in a cohort sampled during active COVID-19.

This clone turned up a few times. DNA of the CDR3: TGTGCCAGCAGTGAAGGATTAGCGGGGGGTGGAGAGACCCAGTACTTC. The encoded protein is CASSEGLAGGGETQYF. The chain is built from TRBV6-1 and TRBJ2-5, with TRBD2 matching 10 bases. V shed 1 base, J shed 4 bases, and the junction held 6 bases outside the gene matches. The V gene's germline CDR1 is MNHNS and CDR2 SASEGT. The CDR3 totals 16 residues.

The V gene is TRBV5-3, the J gene TRBJ1-2; no clear D. TRBV5-3 is an ORF, with its function uncertain. V gave up 0 bases and J gave up 1 base, with 7 bases separating them. The CDR3 is made up of 14 amino acids. CDR3 sequence: CARSLGSHNYGYTF. CDR3 sequence (DNA): TGTGCCAGAAGCTTGGGGTCACATAACTATGGCTACACCTTC.